These 2 T cell receptor beta chains came from one sample sequenced in a study of blood T cell repertoires in COVID-19. This table comes from immunoSEQ multiplex PCR, and its TCRdb copy is limited to in-frame clones, with some not included. The sample includes fewer than 40,000 clones, roughly nine tenths seen only once; the top ten take less than 7%. Sequenced input: peripheral blood. The receptors derive from a human donor in a cohort sampled during active COVID-19.

The chain combines TRBV30 with TRBJ1-1; 8 bases are a match to TRBD1. The CDR3 spans 15 residues. The ends lost 1 base at V and 4 bases at J; junction bases unmatched: 8. The germline V gene encodes CDR1 GTSNPN and CDR2 SVGIG (reference sequence). CDR3 amino acids: CAWSALTGGGTEAFF. In DNA form, the CDR3 reads TGTGCCTGGAGTGCGCTAACAGGGGGGGGCACTGAAGCTTTCTTT.

This CDR3 is CASSTQTAPLHF. CDR3 DNA: TGTGCCAGCAGTACCCAGACTGCACCCCTCCACTTT. This rearrangement joins TRBV6-5 to TRBJ1-6; D call uncertain. Germline assignment: CDR1 MNHEY and CDR2 SVGAGI. Between the trimmed V and J ends, which lost 5 bases and 11 bases, there was a span of 10 bases. This CDR3 contains 12 residues.